Included here is one TCR beta chain sequence, with context. It may be a read error: a sequence one base away is much more abundant. This entry comes from a study of molecular identifiers for immune sequencing clone quantification. V lost 6 bases and J lost 3; bases outside the gene matches: 8. Germline CDR1 ENHRY, CDR2 SYGVKD. The CDR3 consists of 14 residues. Preparation of the bulk TCR libraries relied on previously described methods and listed TCR primers. TCRdb re-analysed the PCR reads in MiXCR, keeping a single row per CDR3 protein. The table lists 40,000 to 45,000 distinct CDR3 sequences, 15% to 20% of them singletons, with less than 1.2% in the top ten. The authors sorted naive CD8 T cells as CD8+CD4-CCR7+CD45RA+.

The sequencing sample was made of naive CD8+ T cells from blood, with Jurkat cell RNA spiked in. Regarding subset: FACS-sorted CD8+CD4-CCR7+CD45RA+ naive T cells. J is TRBJ2-7 and V is TRBV10-3, with 7 bases identical to TRBD1. This TCR came from a human donor in good health. Some libraries in this study had Jurkat cell RNA spiked in. The CDR3 DNA follows: TGTGCCATCAGCGACAGGGAAGCCGGCTACGAGCAGTACTTC. Its translation: CAISDREAGYEQYF.